The 12 T cell receptor beta chains below come from one sample, sequenced in a study of blood T cell repertoires in COVID-19. The assay was immunoSEQ multiplex PCR, and TCRdb's table has in-frame clones only and misses some. The data hold approximately 500,000 clones, with roughly nine tenths observed a single time. Material for sequencing was peripheral blood. All receptors come from a woman aged 45-59 years with COVID-19, enrolled during active disease.

The CDR3 here is CATSRGGYEQYF. The CDR3 DNA reads TGTGCCACCAGCAGGGGGGGCTACGAGCAGTACTTC. V and J are TRBV15 and TRBJ2-7, with a weak D call TRBD2 (6 bases). This CDR3 is built from 12 residues. Germline values: CDR1 LNHNV, CDR2 YYDKDF (reference sequence). Deletions cut 3 bases from V and 3 bases from J, with 6 bases between.

The chain links TRBV19 to TRBJ2-3; perhaps TRBD2 as D (5 bases). The CDR3 totals 16 residues. Trimming removed 5 bases from V and 2 bases from J, with 17 bases in between. Germline values: CDR1 LNHDA, CDR2 SQIVND (reference sequence). The CDR3 nucleotides read TGTGCCAGTAGTGGCGGGCTAATCATAAACACAGATACGCAGTATTTT. It is translated as CASSGGLIINTDTQYF.

The chain employs TRBV5-5 and TRBJ2-7, with 7 bases identical to TRBD1. From germline, CDR1 is SGHKS and CDR2 YYEKEE (reference sequence). The CDR3 is made up of 13 amino acids. After removal of 4 bases from V and 3 bases from J, the junction contained 4 bases not matched to a gene. DNA for the CDR3: TGTGCCAGCAGCCAGACAGGGAACTACGAGCAGTACTTC. This codes for CASSQTGNYEQYF.

The gene calls are TRBV5-1 and TRBJ2-7, with 7 bases identical to TRBD1. CDR1 and CDR2 (germline): SGHRS, YFSETQ. This CDR3 is 16 amino acids long. The ends lost 0 bases at V and 2 bases at J; junction bases unmatched: 8. The chain's CDR3 is CASSLVGAGTAYEQYF. Written as DNA, the CDR3 is TGCGCCAGCAGCTTGGTGGGGGCTGGGACAGCCTACGAGCAGTACTTC.

The chain uses TRBV2 and TRBJ2-1, with TRBD2 matching 11 bases. V gave up 6 bases and J gave up 5 bases; unmatched junction bases: 3. CDR1 is SNHLY and CDR2 is FYNNEI in the germline V gene. The CDR3 totals 14 residues. CDR3 DNA: TGTGCCAGCAGGTCGACTAGCGGGAACAATGAGCAGTTCTTC. Its translation: CASRSTSGNNEQFF.

Here the CDR3 DNA reads TGTGCCAGCGGATCCAGACTGGGTGAAGCTTTCTTT. Translation gives CASGSRLGEAFF. The rearrangement links TRBV12-3 or TRBV12-4 to TRBJ1-1; no clear D gene. The CDR3 runs 12 residues. Trimming took off 8 bases at V and 7 bases at J, with 14 bases between the two ends.

J is TRBJ2-7 and V is TRBV19; D perhaps matches TRBD1 (5 bases). From germline, CDR1 is LNHDA and CDR2 SQIVND (reference sequence). The CDR3 extends over 15 amino acids. Trimming left V 3 bases short and J 7 bases short, with 19 bases between. The CDR3 protein is CASSIRIRTSREQYF. CDR3 DNA sequence: TGTGCCAGTAGTATTAGGATCCGGACATCCCGTGAGCAGTACTTC.

The chain employs TRBV11-2 and TRBJ2-2; no definite D call. Per germline, CDR1 SGHAT and CDR2 FQNNGV. V was shortened by 3 bases and J by 7 bases, with 3 bases between the two germline ends. The CDR3 sequence is 11 residues long. The CDR3 sequence: CASSFLGELFF. The CDR3 DNA sequence: TGTGCCAGCAGCTTCCTCGGGGAGCTGTTTTTT.

CDR3 protein: CASSMSPGQYFYEQYF. Written as DNA, the CDR3 is TGTGCCAGCAGCATGTCCCCGGGACAGTATTTCTACGAGCAGTACTTC. The chain recombines TRBV7-9 with TRBJ2-7, with 7 bases aligning to TRBD1. The V and J ends lost 5 bases and 3 bases, in that order; junction bases with no gene match: 13. There are 16 residues in the CDR3. CDR1 is SEHNR, CDR2 FQNEAQ, per germline (reference sequence).

The chain has TRBV9 and TRBJ2-3; D uncertain. The CDR3 loop spans 12 amino acids. CDR1 is SGDLS, CDR2 YYNGEE, per germline. Trimming pared 4 bases from V and 8 bases from J, leaving 11 bases between. In DNA, the CDR3 is TGTGCCAGCAGCCTCTCCGAGAGTACGCAGTATTTT. It yields the protein CASSLSESTQYF.

J is TRBJ2-2 and V is TRBV12-2; the table's D call of TRBD2 was not tested on the DNA. TRBV12-2 is an annotated pseudogene. The CDR3 length is 15 residues. The CDR3 DNA reads TGTGCAAGTCGCCCGACTAGCGCCCACCGGTTGGAGCTGTTTTTT. Amino acid sequence: CASRPTSAHRLELFF.

This rearrangement joins TRBV19 to TRBJ1-2, with D perhaps TRBD1 (5 bases). The V gene lost 2 bases and the J gene lost 6 bases, with 10 bases spanning the gap. The CDR3 is 13 amino acids. Germline values: CDR1 LNHDA, CDR2 SQIVND (reference sequence). CDR3 amino acids: CASSINRGDGYTF. The CDR3 coding sequence is TGTGCCAGTAGTATAAACCGGGGGGATGGCTACACCTTC.